A selection of T cell receptor beta chains follows, all from one sample in a study of spatial heterogeneity in lung cancer. TCRdb reanalysed the 5' RACE reads using MiXCR and keeps one entry per CDR3 protein. The sample has roughly 46,000 distinct CDR3 sequences; roughly 12% are singletons. Sample: PBMCs, taken at surgery. The source of these receptors is a female donor with early-stage non-small cell lung cancer. CDR3s include the opening cysteine and the closing phenylalanine or tryptophan. The order of the fields is clone size, V gene, CDR3 protein. Only some rows state a clone size, as once, few, many or a class for expanded clones.

size: few; V: TRBV6-2/TRBV6-3; CDR3: CASSRQGLNTEAFF
size: -; V: TRBV10-2; CDR3: CASSDQLAKNIQYF
size: -; V: TRBV27; CDR3: CASSLSAGAAYEQYF
size: few; V: TRBV3-1; CDR3: CASSPGTYNEQFF
size: few; V: TRBV7-2; CDR3: CASSSAGVREQYF
size: few; V: TRBV6-6; CDR3: CASSYKGFGVYQETQYF
size: few; V: TRBV27; CDR3: CASSFPGQGVMNTEAFF
size: -; V: TRBV19; CDR3: CASSIRGGGARLEDTQYF
size: -; V: TRBV6-6; CDR3: CASRTGTQTNEKLFF
size: -; V: TRBV6-2/TRBV6-3; CDR3: CASAPAGPRYNEQFF
size: few; V: TRBV6-2/TRBV6-3; CDR3: CASSYGDINQPQHF
size: many; V: TRBV20-1; CDR3: CSASRQAGELFF
size: -; V: TRBV7-2; CDR3: CASSLDNRGWQPQHF
size: -; V: TRBV2; CDR3: CTSKGNGAFSNQPQHF
size: -; V: TRBV29-1; CDR3: CSAQRGALYEQYF
size: few; V: TRBV20-1; CDR3: CSATWGSSGNTIYF
size: many; V: TRBV7-2; CDR3: CASSLSTGADTQYF
size: few; V: TRBV7-8; CDR3: CASSLLLDTQYF
size: -; V: TRBV13; CDR3: CASSPLAGEGQFF
size: many; V: TRBV29-1; CDR3: CSVRGGLNQPQHF
size: few; V: TRBV4-3; CDR3: CASSQEAQEVGELFF
size: -; V: TRBV7-8; CDR3: CASSLSRTYEQYF
size: -; V: TRBV7-2; CDR3: CASSLSGRGSYQPQHF
size: many; V: TRBV30; CDR3: CAWTKPGREAFF
size: -; V: TRBV7-8; CDR3: CASSRTSNTGELFF
size: -; V: TRBV11-1; CDR3: CASSLGGQGNTGELFF
size: -; V: TRBV7-2; CDR3: CASSLQGLAEFPYEQYF
size: few; V: TRBV6-2/TRBV6-3; CDR3: CASTRNLNTGELFF
size: -; V: TRBV14; CDR3: CASSQDTAKETQYF
size: -; V: TRBV29-1; CDR3: CSVGWGETQYF
size: many; V: TRBV19; CDR3: CASRFRGKDTEAFF
size: -; V: TRBV11-2; CDR3: CASSLREARLTYNEQFF
size: few; V: TRBV4-1; CDR3: CASSPSDGTAPHEKLFF
size: many; V: TRBV12-3/TRBV12-4; CDR3: CASSLVGSNYGYTF
size: few; V: TRBV29-1; CDR3: CSVPSSGGYTEAFF
size: -; V: TRBV28; CDR3: CASREGNTETQYF
size: -; V: TRBV29-1; CDR3: CSVDGGGTDTQYF
size: many; V: TRBV15; CDR3: CATSVGPNTGELFF
size: many; V: TRBV2; CDR3: CASSEQGGTEAFF
size: many; V: TRBV7-9; CDR3: CASSLVGADTEAFF
size: few; V: TRBV18; CDR3: CASSLTGLTDTQYF
size: few; V: TRBV7-9; CDR3: CASSRHASSYEQYF
size: few; V: TRBV20-1; CDR3: CSAILRPSGGNQPQHF
size: once; V: TRBV4-2; CDR3: CASSQTGTNSGANVLTF
size: many; V: TRBV9; CDR3: CASSPRLAGASSTDTQYF
size: -; V: TRBV6-6; CDR3: CASRTGAGNTIYF
size: -; V: TRBV3-1; CDR3: CASSLLGFPYNEQFF
size: -; V: TRBV6-1; CDR3: CASGHAVGTGELFF
size: many; V: TRBV5-6; CDR3: CASSPGPGTIEQYF
size: -; V: TRBV20-1; CDR3: CSARATGTAQAKNIQYF
size: -; V: TRBV19; CDR3: CASSISLGLDYGYTF
size: -; V: TRBV29-1; CDR3: CSVEPTGGADTGELFF
size: -; V: TRBV6-1; CDR3: CASRVATPSNQPQHF
size: -; V: TRBV5-1; CDR3: CASSLSGGTDTQYF
size: -; V: TRBV12-3/TRBV12-4; CDR3: CASSSRQAFGSDEQFF
size: -; V: TRBV2; CDR3: CASTRTERTGELFF
size: few; V: TRBV20-1; CDR3: CSARDNRDSNYGYTF
size: few; V: TRBV11-1; CDR3: CASSLGSGYEQYF